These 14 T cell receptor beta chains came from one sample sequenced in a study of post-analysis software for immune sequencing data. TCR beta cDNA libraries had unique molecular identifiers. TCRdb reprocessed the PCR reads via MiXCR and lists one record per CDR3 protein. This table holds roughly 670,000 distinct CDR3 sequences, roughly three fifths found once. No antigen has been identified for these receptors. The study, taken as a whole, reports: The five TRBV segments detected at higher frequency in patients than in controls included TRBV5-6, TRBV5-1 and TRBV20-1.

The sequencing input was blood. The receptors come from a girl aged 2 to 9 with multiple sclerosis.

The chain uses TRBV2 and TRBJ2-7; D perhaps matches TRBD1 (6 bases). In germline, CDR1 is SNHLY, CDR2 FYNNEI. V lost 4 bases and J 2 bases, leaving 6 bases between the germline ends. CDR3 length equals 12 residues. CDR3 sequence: CASSGTAYEQYF. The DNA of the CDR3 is TGTGCCAGCAGTGGGACAGCCTACGAGCAGTACTTC.

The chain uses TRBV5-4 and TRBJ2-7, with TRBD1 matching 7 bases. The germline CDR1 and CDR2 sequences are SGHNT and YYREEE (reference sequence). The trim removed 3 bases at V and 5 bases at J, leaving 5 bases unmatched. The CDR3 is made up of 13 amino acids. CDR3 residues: CASSWDSSHEQYF. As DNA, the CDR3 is TGTGCCAGCAGCTGGGACAGTTCCCACGAGCAGTACTTC.

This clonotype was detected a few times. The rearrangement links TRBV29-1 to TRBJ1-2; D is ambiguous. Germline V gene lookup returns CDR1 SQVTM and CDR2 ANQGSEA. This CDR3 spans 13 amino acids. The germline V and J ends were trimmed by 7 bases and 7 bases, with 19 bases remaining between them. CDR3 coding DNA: TGCAGCGCTGCCTCGCTTGGGTATTTTGGCTACACCTTC. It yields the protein CSAASLGYFGYTF. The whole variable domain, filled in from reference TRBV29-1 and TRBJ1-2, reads SAVISQKPSRDICQRGTSLTIQCQVDSQVTMMFWYRQQPGQSLTLIATANQGSEATYESGFVIDKFPISRPNLTFSTLTVSNMSPEDSSIYLCSAASLGYFGYTFGSGTRLTVV.

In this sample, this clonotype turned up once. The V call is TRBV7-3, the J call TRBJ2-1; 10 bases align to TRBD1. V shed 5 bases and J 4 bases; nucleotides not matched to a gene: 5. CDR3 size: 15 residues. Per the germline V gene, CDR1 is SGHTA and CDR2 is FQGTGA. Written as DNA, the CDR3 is TGTGCCAGCAGCAGACAGGGGGCCCTGTACAATGAGCAGTTCTTC. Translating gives CASSRQGALYNEQFF.

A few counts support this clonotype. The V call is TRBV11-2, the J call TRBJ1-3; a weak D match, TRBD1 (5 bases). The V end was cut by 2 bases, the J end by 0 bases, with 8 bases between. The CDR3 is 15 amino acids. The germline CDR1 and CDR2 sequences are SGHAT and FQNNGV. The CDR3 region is CASSLRGVSGNTIYF. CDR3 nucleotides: TGTGCCAGCAGCTTAAGAGGGGTCTCTGGAAACACCATATATTTT.

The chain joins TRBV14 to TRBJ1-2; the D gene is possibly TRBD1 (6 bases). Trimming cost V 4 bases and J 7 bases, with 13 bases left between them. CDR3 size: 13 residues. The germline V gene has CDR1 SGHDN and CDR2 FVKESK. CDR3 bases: TGTGCCAGCAGCCCAAAGACAGGCTCTGGCTACACCTTC. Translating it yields CASSPKTGSGYTF.

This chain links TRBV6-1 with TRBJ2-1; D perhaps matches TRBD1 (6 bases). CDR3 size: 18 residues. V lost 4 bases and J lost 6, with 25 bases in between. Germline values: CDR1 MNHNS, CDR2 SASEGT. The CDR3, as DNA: TGTGCCAGCAGTGCCCTTAGCCAAAGCGGTAAAGGGGGCAATGAGCAGTTCTTC. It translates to CASSALSQSGKGGNEQFF.

The CDR3 spells CSARGRTANPSYEQYF. For the CDR3, the DNA is TGCAGTGCTAGAGGACGGACAGCCAATCCCTCCTACGAGCAGTACTTC. This sequence joins TRBV20-1 and TRBJ2-7; possibly TRBD1 for D (6 bases). The CDR3 extends over 16 amino acids. Trimming left V 1 base short and J 0 bases short, with 16 bases between. Germline V gene data show CDR1 as DFQATT and CDR2 as SNEGSKA (reference sequence).

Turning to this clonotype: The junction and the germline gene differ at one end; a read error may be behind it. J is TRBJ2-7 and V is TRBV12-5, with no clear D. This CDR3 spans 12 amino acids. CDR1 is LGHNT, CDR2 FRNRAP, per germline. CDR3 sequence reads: CASALTIYEQYF. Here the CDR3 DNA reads TGTGCTAGTGCTTTGACAATCTACGAGCAGTACTTC.

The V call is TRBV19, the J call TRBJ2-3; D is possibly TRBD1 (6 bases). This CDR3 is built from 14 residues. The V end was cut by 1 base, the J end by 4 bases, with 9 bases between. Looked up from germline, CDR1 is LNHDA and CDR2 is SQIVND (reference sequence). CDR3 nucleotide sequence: TGTGCCAGTAGTATAGGCCCAGGGGCAGATACGCAGTATTTT. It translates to CASSIGPGADTQYF.

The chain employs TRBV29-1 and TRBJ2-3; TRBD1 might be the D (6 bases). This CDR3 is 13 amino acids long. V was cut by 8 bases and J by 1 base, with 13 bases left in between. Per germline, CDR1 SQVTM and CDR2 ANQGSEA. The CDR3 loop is CSPGEIGTDTQYF. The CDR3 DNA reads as TGCAGCCCAGGGGAAATAGGCACAGATACGCAGTATTTT.

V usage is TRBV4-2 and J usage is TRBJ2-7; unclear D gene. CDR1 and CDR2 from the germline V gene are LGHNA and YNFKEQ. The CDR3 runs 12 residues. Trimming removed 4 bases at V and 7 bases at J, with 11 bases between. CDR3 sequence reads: CASSPTGEEQYF. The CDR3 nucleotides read TGTGCCAGCAGCCCGACTGGGGAAGAGCAGTACTTC.

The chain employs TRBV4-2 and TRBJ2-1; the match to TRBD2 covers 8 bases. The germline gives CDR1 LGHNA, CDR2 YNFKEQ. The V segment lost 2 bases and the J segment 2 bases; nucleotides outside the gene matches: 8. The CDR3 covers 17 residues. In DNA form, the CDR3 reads TGTGCCAGCAGCCAATCCGCCCGGACTAGCACCTACAATGAGCAGTTCTTC. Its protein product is CASSQSARTSTYNEQFF.

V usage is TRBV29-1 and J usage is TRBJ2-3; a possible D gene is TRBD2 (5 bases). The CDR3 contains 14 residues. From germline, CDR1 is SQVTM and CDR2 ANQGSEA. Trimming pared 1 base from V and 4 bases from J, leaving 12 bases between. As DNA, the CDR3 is TGCAGCGTTGAAGTGGGAGATGCAGCAGATACGCAGTATTTT. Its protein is CSVEVGDAADTQYF.